The following is a TCR beta chain sequence with its context. Other DNA sequences of this sample code for an identical CDR3. Data came from immunoSEQ multiplex PCR; TCRdb stores just in-frame clones and leaves some out. This repertoire shows approximately 99,000 clones, around nine tenths found once; its top ten account for 0.76%. The source of the sample is a study of T cell changes during pregnancy in multiple sclerosis. Germline loops: CDR1 SGHRS, CDR2 YFSETQ. CDR3 length: 14 residues. Trimming took off 0 bases at V and 0 bases at J, with 6 bases between the two ends. This TCR derives from a female donor in good health, enrolled as a control in a pregnancy study. Specimen: peripheral blood, collected in the second trimester of pregnancy. The gene calls are TRBV5-1 and TRBJ1-2; no clear D gene. The CDR3 loop reads CASSLDSTNYGYTF. DNA of the CDR3: TGCGCCAGCAGCTTGGACAGTACTAACTATGGCTACACCTTC.